This T cell receptor (beta chain) was profiled in a study of chemoradiotherapy in HPV16-positive cancers. Data came from immunoSEQ multiplex PCR; TCRdb stores just in-frame clones and leaves some out. There are 2,500 to 4,000 clones in the sample; around 90% occur only once, and roughly 2.4% lies in the top ten. Germline V lookup: CDR1 MNHEY, CDR2 SMNVEV (reference sequence). V lost 4 bases and J lost 6, with 9 bases in between. The CDR3 is made up of 12 amino acids. Material: tumor tissue, obtained from a patient who underwent chemoradiotherapy. The clonotype comes from a human donor with HPV-associated anogenital cancer. The chain combines TRBV27 with TRBJ1-1; D remains ambiguous. The CDR3 spells CASSSDPSEAFF. For the CDR3, the DNA is TGTGCCAGCAGTTCGGATCCATCTGAAGCTTTCTTT.